The rows below give T cell receptor beta chains drawn from one sample of a study of vaccination and CD4 T cells after COVID-19. TCRdb independently ran MiXCR on the PCR reads; one entry per CDR3 protein. The sample contains 7,000 to 8,500 distinct CDR3 sequences, about 59% of which appear only once. Antigens of these TCRs are unknown. Sequenced: CD4+ T cells from blood, cultured in vitro. These receptors all stem from a human donor who had recovered from COVID-19. CDR3s include the opening cysteine and the closing phenylalanine or tryptophan. A D gene is named only where the DNA matches it firmly. Clone size is shown for a subset of rows, as once, few, many or a class of expanded clone.

clone size	J gene	CDR3 length	V gene	D gene	CDR3 protein	CDR3 DNA
.	TRBJ1-1	16	TRBV5-1	.	CASSLGLTGTNTEAFF	TGCGCCAGCAGCTTGGGACTCACAGGGACGAACACTGAAGCTTTCTTT
.	TRBJ2-5	14	TRBV7-7	.	CASSLSGHQETQYF	TGTGCCAGCAGCCTTAGCGGTCACCAAGAGACCCAGTACTTC
few	TRBJ2-2	16	TRBV7-2	TRBD2	CASSPDLAGVTGELFF	TGTGCCAGCAGCCCGGACCTAGCGGGGGTTACCGGGGAGCTGTTTTTT
.	TRBJ2-1	14	TRBV24-1	.	CATSDSRDIYEQFF	TGTGCCACCAGTGATTCCCGGGACATCTATGAGCAGTTCTTC
.	TRBJ2-3	16	TRBV19	.	CASSIGLGGGSDTQYF	TGTGCCAGTAGTATAGGATTGGGGGGCGGTTCGGATACGCAGTATTTT
.	TRBJ1-1	14	TRBV6-1	.	CASSKLQGNTEAFF	TGTGCCAGCAGTAAATTACAGGGGAACACTGAAGCTTTCTTT
.	TRBJ1-6	15	TRBV27	TRBD1	CASSLAGTANSPLHF	TGTGCCAGCAGTTTAGCCGGGACAGCGAATTCACCCCTCCACTTT
.	TRBJ2-5	11	TRBV20-1	.	CSASEGETQYF	TGCAGTGCTAGTGAAGGAGAGACCCAGTACTTC
few	TRBJ2-7	12	TRBV20-1	.	CSAEADSYEQYF	TGCAGTGCCGAGGCGGACAGCTACGAGCAGTACTTC
.	TRBJ1-2	14	TRBV6-1	TRBD1	CASSPGDRNYGYTF	TGTGCCAGCAGTCCCGGGGACAGGAACTATGGCTACACCTTC
.	TRBJ2-3	15	TRBV2	.	CASRIDRLSTDTQYF	TGTGCCAGCAGGATCGACAGGCTTAGCACAGATACGCAGTATTTT
.	TRBJ2-7	15	TRBV11-2	TRBD2	CASSLDRGGFFEQYF	TGTGCCAGCAGCTTAGATCGGGGGGGGTTCTTCGAGCAGTACTTC
.	TRBJ2-7	13	TRBV12-3/TRBV12-4	TRBD1	CASSLTGTYEQYF	TGTGCCAGCAGCCTGACAGGGACCTACGAGCAGTACTTC
few	TRBJ1-1	12	TRBV20-1	TRBD1	CSANRGKGEAFF	TGCAGTGCTAACAGGGGGAAAGGTGAAGCTTTCTTT
few	TRBJ2-5	12	TRBV7-2	.	CASSPPYETQYF	TGTGCCAGCAGCCCCCCCTATGAGACCCAGTACTTC
.	TRBJ2-5	12	TRBV11-3	.	CASSTLAGTQYF	TGTGCCAGCAGCACCCTCGCGGGGACCCAGTACTTC
.	TRBJ1-1	11	TRBV25-1	.	CASSENTEAFF	TGTGCCAGCAGTGAGAACACTGAAGCTTTCTTT
few	TRBJ2-1	15	TRBV7-2	TRBD2	CASSWTSGLYNEQFF	TGTGCCAGCAGCTGGACTAGCGGGCTTTACAATGAGCAGTTCTTC
.	TRBJ2-7	15	TRBV11-3	TRBD2	CASSLLAGGPYEQYF	TGTGCCAGCAGCTTACTGGCGGGGGGCCCCTACGAGCAGTACTTC
.	TRBJ1-1	14	TRBV7-2	.	CASSLVYRNTEAFF	TGTGCCAGCAGCTTAGTGTACAGGAACACTGAAGCTTTCTTT
.	TRBJ2-5	16	TRBV20-1	TRBD2	CSAMRGLAGGGETQYF	TGCAGTGCCATGCGGGGACTAGCGGGAGGTGGGGAGACCCAGTACTTC
.	TRBJ2-1	13	TRBV11-3	.	CASSSTAYNEQFF	TGTGCCAGCAGCTCCACGGCCTACAATGAGCAGTTCTTC
.	TRBJ2-7	16	TRBV7-9	.	CASGDLRGAGSYEQYF	TGTGCCAGCGGAGATCTCCGGGGGGCGGGCTCCTACGAGCAGTACTTC
.	TRBJ1-4	13	TRBV19	.	CASSIGVNEKLFF	TGTGCCAGTAGTATTGGAGTCAATGAAAAACTGTTTTTT
.	TRBJ1-2	14	TRBV6-2/TRBV6-3	.	CASSWRHKLIGYTF	TGTGCCAGCAGCTGGAGGCATAAGCTTATCGGCTACACCTTC
.	TRBJ2-5	15	TRBV15	.	CATSRDWAVGETQYF	TGTGCCACCAGCAGAGATTGGGCCGTCGGGGAGACCCAGTACTTC
.	TRBJ2-5	13	TRBV19	.	CASSPGPAETQYF	TGTGCCAGTAGTCCCGGTCCGGCGGAGACCCAGTACTTC
.	TRBJ2-4	12	TRBV12-5	.	CASGFGPTLQYF	TGTGCTAGTGGTTTTGGACCGACCCTACAGTACTTC
.	TRBJ1-1	15	TRBV7-9	.	CASSSRTGWNTEAFF	TGTGCCAGCAGCTCTCGGACGGGTTGGAACACTGAAGCTTTCTTT
.	TRBJ2-3	12	TRBV20-1	.	CSATDSADTQYF	TGCAGTGCTACCGATTCGGCAGATACGCAGTATTTT
.	TRBJ1-1	14	TRBV27	.	CASIRTRMNTEAFF	TGTGCCAGCATACGGACAAGGATGAACACTGAAGCTTTCTTT
few	TRBJ1-1	14	TRBV20-1	TRBD1	CSAETGYMNTEAFF	TGCAGTGCAGAGACAGGGTACATGAACACTGAAGCTTTCTTT
few	TRBJ1-2	14	TRBV20-1	.	CSAPRDYSNYGYTF	TGCAGTGCTCCAAGGGACTACTCTAACTATGGCTACACCTTC
.	TRBJ1-1	16	TRBV20-1	TRBD1	CSAIPPDRGMNTEAFF	TGCAGTGCCATCCCCCCCGACAGGGGCATGAACACTGAAGCTTTCTTT
.	TRBJ1-1	13	TRBV7-2	.	CASSITGNTEAFF	TGTGCCAGCAGCATTACAGGTAACACTGAAGCTTTCTTT